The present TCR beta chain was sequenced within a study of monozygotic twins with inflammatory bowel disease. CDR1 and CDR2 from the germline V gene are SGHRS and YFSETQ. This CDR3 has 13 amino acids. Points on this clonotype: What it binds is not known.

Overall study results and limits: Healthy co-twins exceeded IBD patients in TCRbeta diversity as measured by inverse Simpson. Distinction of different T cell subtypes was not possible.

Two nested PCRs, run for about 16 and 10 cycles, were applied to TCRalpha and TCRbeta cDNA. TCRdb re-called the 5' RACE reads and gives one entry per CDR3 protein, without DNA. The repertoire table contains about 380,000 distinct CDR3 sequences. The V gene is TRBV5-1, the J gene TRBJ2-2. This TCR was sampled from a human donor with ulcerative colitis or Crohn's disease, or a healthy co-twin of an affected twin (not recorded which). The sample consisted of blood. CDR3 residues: CASSFESHGELFF. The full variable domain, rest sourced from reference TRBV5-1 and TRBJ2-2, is KAGVTQTPRYLIKTRGQQVTLSCSPISGHRSVSWYQQTPGQGLQFLFEYFSETQRNKGNFPGRFSGRQFSNSRSEMNVSTLELGDSALYLCASSFESHGELFFGEGSRLTVL.